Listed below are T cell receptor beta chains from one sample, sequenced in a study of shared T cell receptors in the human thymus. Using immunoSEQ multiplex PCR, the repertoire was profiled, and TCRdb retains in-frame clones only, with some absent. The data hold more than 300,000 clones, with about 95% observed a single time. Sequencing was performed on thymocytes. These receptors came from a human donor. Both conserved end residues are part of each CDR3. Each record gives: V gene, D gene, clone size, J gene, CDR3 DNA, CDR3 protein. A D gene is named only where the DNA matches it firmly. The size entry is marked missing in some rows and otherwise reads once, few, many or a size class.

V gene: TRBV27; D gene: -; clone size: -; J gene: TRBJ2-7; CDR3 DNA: TGTGCCAGCAGCCCACAGGGTTTCTCCTACGAGCAGTACTTC; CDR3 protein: CASSPQGFSYEQYF
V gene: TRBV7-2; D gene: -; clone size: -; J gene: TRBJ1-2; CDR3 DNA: TGTGCCAGCAGCCCCGATACTAACTATGGCTACACCTTC; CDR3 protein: CASSPDTNYGYTF
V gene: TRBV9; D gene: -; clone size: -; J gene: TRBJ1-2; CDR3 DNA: TGTGCCAGCAGCTCCCAGGGGACAAACTATGGCTACACCTTC; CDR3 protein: CASSSQGTNYGYTF
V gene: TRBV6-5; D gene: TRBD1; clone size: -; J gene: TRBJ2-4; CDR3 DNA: TGTGCCAGCAGGAGGGACAGGGAGAAAAACATTCAGTACTTC; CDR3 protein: CASRRDREKNIQYF
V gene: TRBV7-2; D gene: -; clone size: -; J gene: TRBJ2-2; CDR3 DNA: TGTGCCAGCAGCTTCGGTCGGGAAAGCACCGGGGAGCTGTTTTTT; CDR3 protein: CASSFGRESTGELFF
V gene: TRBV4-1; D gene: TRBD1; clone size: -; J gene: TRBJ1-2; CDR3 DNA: TGCGCCAGCAGCCATCCTCCAGGGGGAGGGGACTATGGCTACACCTTC; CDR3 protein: CASSHPPGGGDYGYTF
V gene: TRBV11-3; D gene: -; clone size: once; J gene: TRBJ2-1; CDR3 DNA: TGTGCCAGCAGCTTACGGACCGGGAGCTCCTACAATGAGCAGTTCTTC; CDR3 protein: CASSLRTGSSYNEQFF
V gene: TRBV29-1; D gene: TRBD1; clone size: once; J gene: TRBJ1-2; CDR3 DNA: TGCAGCGTCCGGGACAGGGGGAACTATGGCTACACCTTC; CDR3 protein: CSVRDRGNYGYTF
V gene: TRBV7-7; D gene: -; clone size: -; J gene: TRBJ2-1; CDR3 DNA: TGTGCTAGCACCCCATCCGACAGGGGAGGGAATGAGCAGTTCTTC; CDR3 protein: CASTPSDRGGNEQFF
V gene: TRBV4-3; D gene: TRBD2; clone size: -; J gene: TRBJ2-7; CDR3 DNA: TGCGCCAGCAGCCAAGAAGCTAGCGGGAGGCGCTACGAGCAGTACTTC; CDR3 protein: CASSQEASGRRYEQYF
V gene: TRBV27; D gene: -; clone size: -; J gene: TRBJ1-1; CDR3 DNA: TGTGCCAGCAGTTTACGGGGAAGAGGGACTGAAGCTTTCTTT; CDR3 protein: CASSLRGRGTEAFF
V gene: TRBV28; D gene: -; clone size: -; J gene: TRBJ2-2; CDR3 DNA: TGTGCCAGCAGTCCTACTGACAGGGAGGAAAGCGGGGAGCTGTTTTTT; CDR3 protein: CASSPTDREESGELFF
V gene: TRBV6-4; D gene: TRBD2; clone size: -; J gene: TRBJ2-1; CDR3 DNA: TGTGCCAGCAGTGGATTAGCGGGAGCTCAGGGGAATGAGCAGTTCTTC; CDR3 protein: CASSGLAGAQGNEQFF
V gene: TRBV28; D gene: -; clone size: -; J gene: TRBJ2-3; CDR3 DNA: TGTGCCACGAGCGACTTGCACACAGATACGCAGTATTTT; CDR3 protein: CATSDLHTDTQYF
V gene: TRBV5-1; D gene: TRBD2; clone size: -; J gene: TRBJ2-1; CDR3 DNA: TGCGCCAGCAGCCCCCTTAGCGGGTACAGCTCCTACAATGAGCAGTTCTTC; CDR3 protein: CASSPLSGYSSYNEQFF
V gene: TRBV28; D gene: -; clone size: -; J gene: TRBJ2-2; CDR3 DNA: TGTGCCAGCAGTTTAAGACCAGGGGAAAGAACCGGGGAGCTGTTTTTT; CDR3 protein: CASSLRPGERTGELFF
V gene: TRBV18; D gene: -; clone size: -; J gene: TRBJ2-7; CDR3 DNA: TGTGCCAGCTCACCGGGGGATGGCGAGCAGTACTTC; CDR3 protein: CASSPGDGEQYF
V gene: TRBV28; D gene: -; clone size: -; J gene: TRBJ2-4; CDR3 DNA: TGTGCCAGCAGTTTACCCGGGACAGCCAAAAACATTCAGTACTTC; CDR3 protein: CASSLPGTAKNIQYF
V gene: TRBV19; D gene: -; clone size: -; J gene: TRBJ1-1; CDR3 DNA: TGTGCCAGTAGACCCCCGGGGAGGGGAACTGAAGCTTTCTTT; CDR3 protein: CASRPPGRGTEAFF
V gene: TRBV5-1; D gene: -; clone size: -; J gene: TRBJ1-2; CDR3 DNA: TGCGCCAGCAGCTTGTTCAGTGATGGCTACACCTTC; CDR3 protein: CASSLFSDGYTF
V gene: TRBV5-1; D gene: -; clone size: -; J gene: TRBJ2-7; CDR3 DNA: TGCGCCAGCAGCTTGGCAGGGGAGGGGGAGCAGTACTTC; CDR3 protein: CASSLAGEGEQYF
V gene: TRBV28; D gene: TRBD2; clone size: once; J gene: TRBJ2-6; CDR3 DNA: TGTGCCAGCAGTTCCCCTGCTTTGGGGGTAGCGGGACTCCTAAGGGCACGTGGGGCCAACGTCCTGACTTTC; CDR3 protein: CASSSPALGVAGLLRARGANVLTF
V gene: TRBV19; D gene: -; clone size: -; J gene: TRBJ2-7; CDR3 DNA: TGTGCCAGTAGTATTGCACCTTCCTACGAGCAGTACTTC; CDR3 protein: CASSIAPSYEQYF
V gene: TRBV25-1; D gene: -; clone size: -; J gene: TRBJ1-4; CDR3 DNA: TGTGCCAGCAGTGGGTCCTTCAGCGGTGAAAAACTGTTTTTT; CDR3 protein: CASSGSFSGEKLFF
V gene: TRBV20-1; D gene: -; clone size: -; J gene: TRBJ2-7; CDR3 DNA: TGCAGTGCTCCGAGGGCTGGGAAGCAGTACTTC; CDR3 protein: CSAPRAGKQYF